This is a list of T cell receptor beta chains from one sample in a study of T-cell memory formation after mild COVID-19. TCRdb redid the calling of the 5' RACE reads with MiXCR, one entry per CDR3 protein. Among about 270,000 distinct CDR3 sequences listed, roughly 14% were seen once. The sample comprised PBMCs or a T cell subset sorted from them (not recorded which). All receptors come from an adult woman who had mild COVID-19 (a few samples of this study predate the infection). Cell type and time point are not known. Both conserved end residues are part of each CDR3. Each record gives: clone size, J gene, D gene, V gene, CDR3 DNA, CDR3 protein. D genes are given only for firm matches. Not all rows give a size; the values are once, few, many and, for expanded clones, a class.

- | TRBJ1-2 | - | TRBV12-3/TRBV12-4 | TGTGCCAGCAGTTTGGCCCCAGACAGTGGCTACACCTTC | CASSLAPDSGYTF
- | TRBJ1-4 | - | TRBV14 | TGTGCCAGCAGCCAAGATGCGGCGGAAAAACTGTTTTTT | CASSQDAAEKLFF
- | TRBJ1-1 | - | TRBV29-1 | TGCAGCGTTGAAAGGCCAGGCACCAGGGAAGCTTTCTTT | CSVERPGTREAFF
- | TRBJ2-3 | - | TRBV25-1 | TGTGCCAGCAGTGAAGGTTCAGGGCGCGCAGATACGCAGTATTTT | CASSEGSGRADTQYF
many | TRBJ2-3 | - | TRBV3-1 | TGTGCCAGCACTCCCGGGCGGGTTATAACAGATACGCAGTATTTT | CASTPGRVITDTQYF
many | TRBJ2-4 | TRBD1 | TRBV11-2 | TGTGCCAGCAACCCCTGGGGACAGGGGGCAAACATTCAGTACTTC | CASNPWGQGANIQYF
few | TRBJ2-7 | TRBD2 | TRBV5-1 | TGCGCCAGCAGCTTGGCTAGCGGGGGGGCGTCCTACGAGCAGTACTTC | CASSLASGGASYEQYF
few | TRBJ1-1 | - | TRBV12-3/TRBV12-4 | TGTGCCAGCAGCCCAAACCGTTATTCAGCTGAAGCTTTCTTT | CASSPNRYSAEAFF
few | TRBJ2-2 | - | TRBV12-3/TRBV12-4 | TGTGCCAGCAGCCGAGGGGCAGGGAGTAACACCGGGGAGCTGTTTTTT | CASSRGAGSNTGELFF
- | TRBJ2-7 | TRBD2 | TRBV6-2/TRBV6-3 | TGTGCCAGCACCGACGGACTAGCGGGAGGGCCGGGGCAAGCTCCCTACGAGCAGTACTTC | CASTDGLAGGPGQAPYEQYF
- | TRBJ1-2 | TRBD1 | TRBV12-3/TRBV12-4 | TGTGCCAGCAGTTTCCGGGACAGGGTTGGCTACACCTTC | CASSFRDRVGYTF
- | TRBJ2-1 | - | TRBV20-1 | TGCAGTGCTAGGGCGCAGACAGGAGAAGTGAAGTTCTTC | CSARAQTGEVKFF
many | TRBJ1-5 | - | TRBV12-3/TRBV12-4 | TGTGCCAGCAATAGGGACAATCGCAATCAGCCCCAGCATTTT | CASNRDNRNQPQHF
few | TRBJ2-1 | - | TRBV7-3 | TGTGCCAGCAGCTTATCAGCTTACAATGAGCAGTTCTTC | CASSLSAYNEQFF
- | TRBJ1-2 | TRBD1 | TRBV12-5 | TGTGCTAGTGGTCCCCGGACAGGGGAGAAAGGCTACACCTTC | CASGPRTGEKGYTF
few | TRBJ2-7 | TRBD1 | TRBV7-2 | TGTGCCAGCAGCTTACAGGGGGCGCTGCCCTACGAGCAGTACTTC | CASSLQGALPYEQYF
few | TRBJ1-5 | TRBD1 | TRBV12-3/TRBV12-4 | TGTGCCAGCAGTTCCTATGGGACAGGGGCTTACAATCAGCCCCAGCATTTT | CASSSYGTGAYNQPQHF
many | TRBJ2-3 | - | TRBV7-9 | TGTGCCAGCAGCTTGGACGTCACAGATACGCAGTATTTT | CASSLDVTDTQYF
- | TRBJ1-2 | TRBD1 | TRBV5-6 | TGTGCCAGCAGCTTGAGAAAGGACAGGGCTGGCTACACCTTC | CASSLRKDRAGYTF
- | TRBJ1-1 | - | TRBV5-6 | TGTGCCAGCAGCCCAGGACGATTCCGGACTGAAGCTTTCTTT | CASSPGRFRTEAFF
few | TRBJ2-5 | TRBD2 | TRBV24-1 | TGTGCCACCAGTGACACGGGACTAGCGGGACGAGAGACCCAGTACTTC | CATSDTGLAGRETQYF
many | TRBJ1-1 | - | TRBV5-1 | TGCGCCAGCAGAATGACGGGCGGGACTGAAGCTTTCTTT | CASRMTGGTEAFF
many | TRBJ1-2 | - | TRBV20-1 | TGCAGTGCTCCTACCGGGAGGGGAGACTATGGCTACACCTTC | CSAPTGRGDYGYTF
- | TRBJ1-4 | - | TRBV5-5 | TGTGCCAGCAGCTCCGCCGCTGGGACAACTAATGAAAAACTGTTTTTT | CASSSAAGTTNEKLFF
- | TRBJ2-3 | TRBD2 | TRBV7-2 | TGTGCCAGCAGCTTAAGGGGGCTAGCGGGGAACACAGATACGCAGTATTTT | CASSLRGLAGNTDTQYF
few | TRBJ1-1 | - | TRBV7-2 | TGTGCCAGCAGCTCACCCCGGGTACTGAACACTGAAGCTTTCTTT | CASSSPRVLNTEAFF
- | TRBJ2-7 | - | TRBV5-1 | TGCGCCAGCAGCGTGACTAAACCCTCCCACGAGCAGTACTTC | CASSVTKPSHEQYF
- | TRBJ1-1 | - | TRBV29-1 | TGCAGCGTTGAAAACCTAGGTGGGGTCACTGAAGCTTTCTTT | CSVENLGGVTEAFF
few | TRBJ1-1 | - | TRBV5-4 | TGTGCCAGCAGCTTGGCGGGCAGCATGAACACTGAAGCTTTCTTT | CASSLAGSMNTEAFF
- | TRBJ1-1 | TRBD1 | TRBV20-1 | TGCAGTGCTAGTCAGGGGGAAATGAACACTGAAGCTTTCTTT | CSASQGEMNTEAFF
few | TRBJ2-1 | - | TRBV24-1 | TGTGCCACCAGTGATTTAGGGAGATCCTACAATGAGCAGTTCTTC | CATSDLGRSYNEQFF
few | TRBJ2-2 | - | TRBV9 | TGTGCCAGCAGCCCAAGTACACGCAGGGAGCTGTTTTTT | CASSPSTRRELFF
- | TRBJ2-3 | TRBD1 | TRBV3-1 | TGTGCCAGCAGCTCCCGGGACAGCGTTAGCACAGATACGCAGTATTTT | CASSSRDSVSTDTQYF
- | TRBJ2-7 | TRBD2 | TRBV20-1 | TGCAGTGCTAGAGATCCCCAGCGGGAGGGGTCCTACGAGCAGTACTTC | CSARDPQREGSYEQYF
few | TRBJ1-5 | - | TRBV12-3/TRBV12-4 | TGTGCCAGCAGTTCAAGAGGGACCGGGGGAGGGCAGCCCCAGCATTTT | CASSSRGTGGGQPQHF
- | TRBJ1-1 | - | TRBV12-3/TRBV12-4 | TGTGCCAGCAGTTCCCTAGGGTCGGACACTGAAGCTTTCTTT | CASSSLGSDTEAFF
- | TRBJ2-3 | TRBD2 | TRBV20-1 | TGCAGTGCCCCTAGACTAGCGGGAGACCACAGCACAGATACGCAGTATTTT | CSAPRLAGDHSTDTQYF
- | TRBJ2-7 | TRBD1 | TRBV25-1 | TGTGCCAGCACCGCTGGACAGGGGATATACGAGCAGTACTTC | CASTAGQGIYEQYF
few | TRBJ2-1 | TRBD2 | TRBV11-3 | TGTGCCAGCAGCTTGACTAGCGGCCCGATTAAGCAGTTCTTC | CASSLTSGPIKQFF
few | TRBJ1-1 | - | TRBV4-2 | TGTGCCAGCAGCCTCTGGACGATAGACACTGAAGCTTTCTTT | CASSLWTIDTEAFF